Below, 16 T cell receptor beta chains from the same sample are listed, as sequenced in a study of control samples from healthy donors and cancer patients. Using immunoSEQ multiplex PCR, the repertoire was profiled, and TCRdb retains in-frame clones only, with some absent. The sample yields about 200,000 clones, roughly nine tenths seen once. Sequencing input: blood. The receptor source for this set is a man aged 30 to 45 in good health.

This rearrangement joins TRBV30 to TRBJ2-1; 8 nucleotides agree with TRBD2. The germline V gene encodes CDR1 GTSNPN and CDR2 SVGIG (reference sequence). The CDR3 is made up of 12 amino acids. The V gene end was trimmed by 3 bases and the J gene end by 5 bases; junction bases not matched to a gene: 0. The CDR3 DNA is TGTGCCTGGAGGGGACTAGACAATGAGCAGTTCTTC. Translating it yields CAWRGLDNEQFF.

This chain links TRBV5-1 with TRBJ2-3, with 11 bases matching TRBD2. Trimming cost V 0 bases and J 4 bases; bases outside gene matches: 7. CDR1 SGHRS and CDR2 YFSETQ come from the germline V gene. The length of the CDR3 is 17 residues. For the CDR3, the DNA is TGCGCCAGCAGCTTGGCAGCTAGCGGGGGGAAAGCAGATACGCAGTATTTT. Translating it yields CASSLAASGGKADTQYF.

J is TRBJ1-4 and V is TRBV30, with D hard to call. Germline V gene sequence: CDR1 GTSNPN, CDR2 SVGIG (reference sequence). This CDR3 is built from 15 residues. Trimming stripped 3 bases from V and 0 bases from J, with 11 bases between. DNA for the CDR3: TGTGCCTGGAGGTTTCGAGGCGCAACTAATGAAAAACTGTTTTTT. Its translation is CAWRFRGATNEKLFF.

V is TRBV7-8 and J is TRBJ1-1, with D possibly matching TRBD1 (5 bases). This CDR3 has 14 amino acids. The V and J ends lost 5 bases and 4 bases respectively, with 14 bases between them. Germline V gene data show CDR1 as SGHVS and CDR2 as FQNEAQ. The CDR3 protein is CASSPGGRATEAFF. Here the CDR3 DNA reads TGTGCCAGCAGCCCGGGGGGTAGGGCCACTGAAGCTTTCTTT.

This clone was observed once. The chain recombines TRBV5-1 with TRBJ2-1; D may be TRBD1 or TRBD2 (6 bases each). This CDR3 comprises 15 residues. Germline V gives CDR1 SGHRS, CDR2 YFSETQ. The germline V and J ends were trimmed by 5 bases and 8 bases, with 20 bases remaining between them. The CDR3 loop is CASSPRGQGTDEQFF. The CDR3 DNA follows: TGCGCCAGCAGTCCACGGGGGCAGGGAACGGATGAGCAGTTCTTC.

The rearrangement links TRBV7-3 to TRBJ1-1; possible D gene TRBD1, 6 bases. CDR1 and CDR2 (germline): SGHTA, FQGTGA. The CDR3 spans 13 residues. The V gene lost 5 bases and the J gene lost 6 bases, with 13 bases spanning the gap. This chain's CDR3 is CASSQQGRAEAFF. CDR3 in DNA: TGTGCCAGCAGCCAACAGGGTAGGGCTGAAGCTTTCTTT.

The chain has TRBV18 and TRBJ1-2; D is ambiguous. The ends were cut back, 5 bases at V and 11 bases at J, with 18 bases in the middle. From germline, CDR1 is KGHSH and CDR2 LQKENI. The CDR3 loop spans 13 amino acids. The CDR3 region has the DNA TGTGCCAGCTCAACGGGCCAGTTCGTGCGGTACACCTTC. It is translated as CASSTGQFVRYTF.

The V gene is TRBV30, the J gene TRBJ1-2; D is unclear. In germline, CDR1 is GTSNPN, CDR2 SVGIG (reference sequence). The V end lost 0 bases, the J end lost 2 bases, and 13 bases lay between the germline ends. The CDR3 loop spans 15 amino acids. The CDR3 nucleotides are TGTGCCTGGAGTGTGGGCGGATATCAAAACTATGGCTACACCTTC. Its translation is CAWSVGGYQNYGYTF.

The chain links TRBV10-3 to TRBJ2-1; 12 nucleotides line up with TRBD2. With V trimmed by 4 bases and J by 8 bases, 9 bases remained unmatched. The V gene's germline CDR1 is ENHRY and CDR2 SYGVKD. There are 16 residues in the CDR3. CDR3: CAISGTTSGGPHEQFF. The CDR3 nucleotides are TGTGCCATCAGTGGGACGACTAGCGGGGGTCCACATGAGCAGTTCTTC.

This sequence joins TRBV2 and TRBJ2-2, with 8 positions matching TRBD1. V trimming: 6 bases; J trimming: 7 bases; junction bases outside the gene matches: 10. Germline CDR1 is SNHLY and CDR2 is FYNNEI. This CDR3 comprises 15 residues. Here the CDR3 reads CASSRTGRNGGELFF. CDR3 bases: TGTGCCAGCAGCCGGACAGGGAGGAATGGCGGGGAGCTGTTTTTT.

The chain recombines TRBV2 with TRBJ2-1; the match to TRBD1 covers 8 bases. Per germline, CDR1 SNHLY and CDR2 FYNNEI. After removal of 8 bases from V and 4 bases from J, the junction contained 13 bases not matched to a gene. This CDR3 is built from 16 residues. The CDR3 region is CASRDAGQGSYNEQFF. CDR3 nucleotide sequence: TGTGCCAGCCGCGACGCAGGACAGGGTAGTTACAATGAGCAGTTCTTC.

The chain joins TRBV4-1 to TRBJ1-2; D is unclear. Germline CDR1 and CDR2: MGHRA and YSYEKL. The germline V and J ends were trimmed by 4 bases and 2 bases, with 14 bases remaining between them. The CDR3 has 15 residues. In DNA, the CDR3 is TGCGCCAGCAGCCCCAGAACAGACCAAAACTATGGCTACACCTTC. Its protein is CASSPRTDQNYGYTF.

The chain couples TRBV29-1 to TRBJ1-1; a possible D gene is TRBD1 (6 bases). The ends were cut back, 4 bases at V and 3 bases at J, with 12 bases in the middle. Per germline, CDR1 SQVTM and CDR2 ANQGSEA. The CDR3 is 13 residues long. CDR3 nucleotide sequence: TGCAGCGTTGCAGGGGTTTGGGACACTGAAGCTTTCTTT. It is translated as CSVAGVWDTEAFF.

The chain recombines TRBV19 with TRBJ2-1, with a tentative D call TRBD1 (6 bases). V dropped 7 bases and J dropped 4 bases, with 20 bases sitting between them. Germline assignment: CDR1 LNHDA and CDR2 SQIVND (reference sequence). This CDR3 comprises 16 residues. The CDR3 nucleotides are TGTGCCAGTACCGACTATATTGGGGGCAGGTACAATGAGCAGTTCTTC. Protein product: CASTDYIGGRYNEQFF.

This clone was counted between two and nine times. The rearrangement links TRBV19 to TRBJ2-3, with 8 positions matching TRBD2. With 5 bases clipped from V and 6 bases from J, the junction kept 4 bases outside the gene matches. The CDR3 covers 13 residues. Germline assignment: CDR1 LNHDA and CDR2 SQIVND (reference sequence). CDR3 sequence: CASSSRGADTQYF. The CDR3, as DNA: TGTGCCAGTAGTTCGCGGGGGGCCGATACGCAGTATTTT.

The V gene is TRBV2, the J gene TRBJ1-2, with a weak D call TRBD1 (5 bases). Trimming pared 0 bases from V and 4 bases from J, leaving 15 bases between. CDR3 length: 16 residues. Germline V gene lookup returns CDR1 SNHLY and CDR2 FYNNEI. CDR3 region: CASSEAGRSRGYGYTF. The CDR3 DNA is TGTGCCAGCAGTGAAGCGGGACGCTCCCGGGGCTATGGCTACACCTTC.